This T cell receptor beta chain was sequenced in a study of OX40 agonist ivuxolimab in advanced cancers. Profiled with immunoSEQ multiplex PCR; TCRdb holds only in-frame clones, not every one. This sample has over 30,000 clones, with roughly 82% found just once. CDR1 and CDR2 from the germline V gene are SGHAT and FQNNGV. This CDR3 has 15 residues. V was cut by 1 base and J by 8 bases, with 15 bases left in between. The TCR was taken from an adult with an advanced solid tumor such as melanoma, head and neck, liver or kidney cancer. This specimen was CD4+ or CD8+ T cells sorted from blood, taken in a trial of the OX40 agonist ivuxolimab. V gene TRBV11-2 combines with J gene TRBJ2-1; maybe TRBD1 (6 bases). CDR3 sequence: CASSLGRGSSDEQFF. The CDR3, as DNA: TGTGCCAGCAGCTTAGGCAGGGGAAGTAGCGATGAGCAGTTCTTC.